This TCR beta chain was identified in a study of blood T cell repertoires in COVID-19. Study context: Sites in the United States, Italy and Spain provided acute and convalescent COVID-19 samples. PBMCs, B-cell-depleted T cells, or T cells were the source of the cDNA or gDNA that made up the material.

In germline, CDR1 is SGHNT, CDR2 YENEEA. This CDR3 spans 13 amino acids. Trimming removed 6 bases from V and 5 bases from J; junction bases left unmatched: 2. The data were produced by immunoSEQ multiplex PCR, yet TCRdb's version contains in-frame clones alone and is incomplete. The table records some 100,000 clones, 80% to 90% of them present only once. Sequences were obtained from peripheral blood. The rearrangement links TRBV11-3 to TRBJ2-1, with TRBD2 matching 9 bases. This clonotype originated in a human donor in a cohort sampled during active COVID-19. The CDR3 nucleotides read TGTGCCAGCAGTTCTAGCGGGGACAATGAGCAGTTCTTC. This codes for CASSSSGDNEQFF.